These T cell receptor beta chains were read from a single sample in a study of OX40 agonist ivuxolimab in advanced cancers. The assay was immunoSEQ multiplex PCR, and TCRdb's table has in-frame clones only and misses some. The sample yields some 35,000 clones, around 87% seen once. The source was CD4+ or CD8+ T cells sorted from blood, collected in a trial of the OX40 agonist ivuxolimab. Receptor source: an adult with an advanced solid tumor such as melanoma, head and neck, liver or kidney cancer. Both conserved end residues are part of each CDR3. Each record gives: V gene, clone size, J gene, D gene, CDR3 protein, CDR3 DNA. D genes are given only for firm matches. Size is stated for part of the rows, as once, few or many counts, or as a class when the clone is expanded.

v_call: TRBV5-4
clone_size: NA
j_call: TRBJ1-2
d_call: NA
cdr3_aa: CASSYDRLRGYTF
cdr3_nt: TGTGCCAGCAGTTACGACAGGCTTCGTGGCTACACCTTC

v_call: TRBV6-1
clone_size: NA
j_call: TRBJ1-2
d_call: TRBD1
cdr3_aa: CASSEAGQGRYGYTF
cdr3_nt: TGTGCCAGCAGTGAGGCGGGACAGGGGCGCTATGGCTACACCTTC

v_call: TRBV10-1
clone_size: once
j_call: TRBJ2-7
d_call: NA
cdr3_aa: CASSEEGRGYEQYF
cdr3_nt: TGCGCCAGCTCAGAGGAGGGCAGGGGTTACGAGCAGTACTTC

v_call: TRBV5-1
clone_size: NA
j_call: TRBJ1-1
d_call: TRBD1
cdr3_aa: CASSKGQGAILYRDTEAFF
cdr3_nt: TGCGCCAGCAGCAAGGGACAGGGGGCGATCTTGTATAGGGACACTGAAGCTTTCTTT

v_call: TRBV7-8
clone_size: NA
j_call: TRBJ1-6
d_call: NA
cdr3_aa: CASSPPNSPLHF
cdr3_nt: TGTGCCAGCAGCCCCCCCAATTCACCCCTCCACTTT

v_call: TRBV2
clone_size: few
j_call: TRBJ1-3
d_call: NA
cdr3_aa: CASSASYSGNTIYF
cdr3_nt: TGTGCCAGCAGTGCAAGCTACTCTGGAAACACCATATATTTT

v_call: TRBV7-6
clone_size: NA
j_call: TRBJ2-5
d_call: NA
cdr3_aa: CASTRERRETQYF
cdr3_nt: TGTGCCAGCACCCGTGAGAGGAGGGAGACCCAGTACTTC

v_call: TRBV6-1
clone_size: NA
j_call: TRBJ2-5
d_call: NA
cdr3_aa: CASSPTGVTGETQYF
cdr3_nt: TGTGCCAGCAGTCCCACGGGAGTGACGGGAGAGACCCAGTACTTC

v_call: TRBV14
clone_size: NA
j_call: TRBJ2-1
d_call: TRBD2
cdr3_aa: CASSQTSGNEQFF
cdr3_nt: TGTGCCAGCAGCCAAACTAGCGGGAATGAGCAGTTCTTC

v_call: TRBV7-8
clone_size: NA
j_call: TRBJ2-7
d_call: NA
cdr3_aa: CASSLAMGPVGEQYF
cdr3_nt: TGTGCCAGCAGCTTAGCGATGGGCCCGGTGGGGGAGCAGTACTTC

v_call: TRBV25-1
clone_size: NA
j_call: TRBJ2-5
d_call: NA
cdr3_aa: CASSEGGSGQETQYF
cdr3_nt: TGTGCCAGCAGTGAAGGTGGTAGCGGACAAGAGACCCAGTACTTC

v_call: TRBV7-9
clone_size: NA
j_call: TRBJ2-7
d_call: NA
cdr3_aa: CASSLAGTYEQYF
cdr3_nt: TGTGCCAGCAGCTTAGCAGGGACCTACGAGCAGTACTTC

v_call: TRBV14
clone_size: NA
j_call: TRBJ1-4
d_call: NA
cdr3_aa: CASSQYQGRKLFF
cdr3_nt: TGTGCCAGCAGTCAATACCAAGGGAGGAAACTGTTTTTT